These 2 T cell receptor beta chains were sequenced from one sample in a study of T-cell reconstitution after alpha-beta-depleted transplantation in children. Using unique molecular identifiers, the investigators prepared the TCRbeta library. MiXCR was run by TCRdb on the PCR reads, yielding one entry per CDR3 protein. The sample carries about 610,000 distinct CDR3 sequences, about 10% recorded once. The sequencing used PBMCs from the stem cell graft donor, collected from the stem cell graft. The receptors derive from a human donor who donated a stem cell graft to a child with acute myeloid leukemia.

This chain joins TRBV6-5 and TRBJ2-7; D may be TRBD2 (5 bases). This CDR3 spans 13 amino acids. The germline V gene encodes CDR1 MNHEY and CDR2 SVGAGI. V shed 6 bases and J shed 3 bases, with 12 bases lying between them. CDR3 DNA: TGTGCCAGCAGGTATGCGGGCCTCTACGAGCAGTACTTC. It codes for CASRYAGLYEQYF.

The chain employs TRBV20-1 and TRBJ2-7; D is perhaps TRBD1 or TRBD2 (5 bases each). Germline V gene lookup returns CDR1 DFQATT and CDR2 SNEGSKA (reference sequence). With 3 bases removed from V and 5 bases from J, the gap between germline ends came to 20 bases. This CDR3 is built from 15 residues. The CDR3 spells CSARDPGPPSDEQYF. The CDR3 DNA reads TGCAGTGCTAGGGACCCGGGACCCCCATCAGACGAGCAGTACTTC.